The 19 T cell receptor beta chains presented below share a single source sample, sequenced in a study of cytomegalovirus exposure and HLA in healthy donors. Sequencing was performed with immunoSEQ multiplex PCR; in TCRdb, only in-frame clones are kept and a portion is missing. This table has about 110,000 clones, roughly 86% appearing once. The sample comprised PBMCs. The source is a woman aged 18-35 years in good health and CMV-seronegative.

V is TRBV6-5 and J is TRBJ2-7, with D tentatively TRBD1 (6 bases). This CDR3 contains 13 residues. Trimming stripped 6 bases from V and 3 bases from J, with 12 bases between. The V gene's germline CDR1 is MNHEY and CDR2 SVGAGI. CDR3 in amino acids: CASSLGTHYEQYF. CDR3 nucleotide sequence: TGTGCCAGCAGCCTCGGGACACACTACGAGCAGTACTTC.

This clone was detected only once. The chain employs TRBV29-1 and TRBJ1-1, with TRBD1 matching over 8 bases. The germline gives CDR1 SQVTM, CDR2 ANQGSEA. This CDR3 region has 14 residues. Trimming at V came to 5 bases and at J to 2 bases, leaving 7 bases not matched to a gene. CDR3 bases: TGCAGCGTTCGTTTGGACAGGGTAAACACTGAAGCTTTCTTT. Translation: CSVRLDRVNTEAFF.

The rearrangement links TRBV21-1 to TRBJ1-2; TRBD1, the table's D call, was not compared with the DNA. TRBV21-1 is annotated as a pseudogene. The CDR3 length is 20 residues. CDR3 sequence: CASSKALKGNSTATNYGYTF. The CDR3 DNA sequence: TGTGCCAGCAGCAAAGCGCTGAAAGGCAATTCGACAGCTACTAACTATGGCTACACCTTC.

The chain links TRBV5-4 to TRBJ2-3; tentative D call: TRBD2 (5 bases). CDR3 size: 15 residues. Germline lookup yields CDR1 SGHNT and CDR2 YYREEE (reference sequence). V was trimmed by 2 bases and J by 0 bases, leaving 10 bases between them. The CDR3 here is CASSFGGGSTDTQYF. The CDR3 coding sequence is TGTGCCAGCAGCTTTGGTGGCGGGAGCACAGATACGCAGTATTTT.

V and J are TRBV9 and TRBJ1-2; 7 nucleotides match TRBD1. CDR1 is SGDLS and CDR2 is YYNGEE in the germline V gene. This CDR3 region has 14 residues. V was clipped by 0 bases and J by 8 bases; unmatched bases: 7. CDR3 loop: CASSVANRGEGYTF. The CDR3 coding sequence is TGTGCCAGCAGCGTAGCGAACAGGGGTGAGGGCTACACCTTC.

The chain has TRBV14 and TRBJ1-4; TRBD1 is a possible D gene (6 bases). Germline-derived CDR1 and CDR2 are SGHDN and FVKESK. Trimming shortened V by 5 bases and J by 0 bases, and 10 bases separated the two germline ends. The CDR3 is 15 amino acids. The CDR3 nucleotides read TGTGCCAGCAGCAGACCAGGGGCAACTAATGAAAAACTGTTTTTT. Its protein product is CASSRPGATNEKLFF.

In this sample, this clone turned up a few times. The V call is TRBV6-1, the J call TRBJ1-1; D is unclear. Looked up from germline, CDR1 is MNHNS and CDR2 is SASEGT. Between the trimmed V and J ends, which lost 10 bases and 6 bases, there was a span of 9 bases. The CDR3 has 10 amino acids. The CDR3 DNA reads TGTGCCACCTCCTTCCCTGAAGCTTTCTTT. This translates into CATSFPEAFF.

This clone was counted only a few times. The chain combines TRBV27 with TRBJ2-1; D gene ambiguous. Trimming took off 2 bases at V and 8 bases at J, with 13 bases between the two ends. The CDR3 length is 14 residues. Germline V gene sequence: CDR1 MNHEY, CDR2 SMNVEV (reference sequence). CDR3 nucleotide sequence: TGTGCCAGCAGTTTAACGGTGGAGTCCGATGAGCAGTTCTTC. It codes for CASSLTVESDEQFF.

The chain links TRBV5-1 to TRBJ2-3; D is undetermined. CDR1 is SGHRS, CDR2 YFSETQ, per germline. CDR3 length: 16 amino acids. Trimming left V 1 base short and J 2 bases short, with 14 bases between. The CDR3 nucleotides read TGCGCCAGCAGCTTGTATCAGGCAACAATCACAGATACGCAGTATTTT. Protein sequence: CASSLYQATITDTQYF. Full variable domain (missing parts from reference TRBV5-1 and TRBJ2-3): KAGVTQTPRYLIKTRGQQVTLSCSPISGHRSVSWYQQTPGQGLQFLFEYFSETQRNKGNFPGRFSGRQFSNSRSEMNVSTLELGDSALYLCASSLYQATITDTQYFGPGTRLTVL.

This chain links TRBV5-5 with TRBJ1-2; tentative D call: TRBD1 (6 bases). The CDR3 covers 17 residues. Germline CDR1 and CDR2: SGHKS and YYEKEE (reference sequence). With 1 base removed from V and 8 bases from J, the gap between germline ends came to 24 bases. The DNA of the CDR3 is TGTGCCAGCAGCTTGCGGTACAGGGATAGAGTAGGAAGCGGCTACACCTTC. Encoded protein: CASSLRYRDRVGSGYTF.

This chain connects TRBV5-4 to TRBJ1-1; perhaps TRBD1 as D (5 bases). Trimming stripped 1 base from V and 5 bases from J, with 15 bases between. The CDR3 spans 15 residues. Looked up from germline, CDR1 is SGHNT and CDR2 is YYREEE (reference sequence). In nucleotides, the CDR3 is TGTGCCAGCAGCTTGACTGGGCAGGGAGGAACTGAAGCTTTCTTT. Translating gives CASSLTGQGGTEAFF.

V is TRBV2 and J is TRBJ2-7; D is ambiguous. Trimming shortened V by 8 bases and J by 6 bases, and 17 bases separated the two germline ends. Germline V gives CDR1 SNHLY, CDR2 FYNNEI. This CDR3 comprises 13 residues. Here the CDR3 DNA reads TGTGCCAGCTCGAGGTCCCTCATGGGCGAGCAGTACTTC. Amino acid sequence: CASSRSLMGEQYF.

The V gene is TRBV30, the J gene TRBJ2-1; TRBD2 agrees at 8 bases. V was pared by 1 base and J by 5 bases, with 4 bases of the junction left unmatched. The CDR3 consists of 14 residues. From germline, CDR1 is GTSNPN and CDR2 SVGIG (reference sequence). CDR3 amino acids: CAWSGGSGDNEQFF. DNA of the CDR3: TGTGCCTGGAGTGGGGGTAGCGGGGACAATGAGCAGTTCTTC.

This chain connects TRBV5-8 to TRBJ2-7; weak D call: TRBD1 (6 bases). The germline CDR1 and CDR2 sequences are SGHTS and YDEGEE. The CDR3 contains 15 residues. Trimming cost V 0 bases and J 7 bases, with 17 bases left between them. CDR3: CASSLVAGALGEQYF. The CDR3 nucleotides are TGTGCCAGCAGCTTGGTCGCAGGGGCCTTAGGGGAGCAGTACTTC.

The rearrangement joins TRBV9 to TRBJ2-3; 12 bases match TRBD2. The germline V gene has CDR1 SGDLS and CDR2 YYNGEE. The CDR3 length is 16 residues. V lost 0 bases, J lost 3 bases, and 2 bases stayed unmatched. The CDR3 sequence is CASSVGLAGGTDTQYF. The CDR3 bases are TGTGCCAGCAGCGTAGGGCTAGCGGGGGGGACAGATACGCAGTATTTT.

This clone has only one observation. The rearrangement links TRBV9 to TRBJ2-7; D gene unclear. The CDR3 covers 14 residues. In germline, CDR1 is SGDLS, CDR2 YYNGEE. V lost 4 bases and J 0 bases, leaving 11 bases between the germline ends. CDR3 residues: CASSPGRISYEQYF. CDR3 DNA: TGTGCCAGCAGCCCCGGCAGGATCTCCTACGAGCAGTACTTC. Complete variable domain (other parts from reference TRBV9 and TRBJ2-7): DSGVTQTPKHLITATGQRVTLRCSPRSGDLSVYWYQQSLDQGLQFLIQYYNGEERAKGNILERFSAQQFPDLHSELNLSSLELGDSALYFCASSPGRISYEQYFGPGTRLTVT.

The chain employs TRBV5-1 and TRBJ2-5; tentatively, D is TRBD2 (6 bases). CDR3 size: 16 residues. Germline V gives CDR1 SGHRS, CDR2 YFSETQ. Trimming took off 5 bases at V and 9 bases at J, with 26 bases between the two ends. CDR3 region: CASRGGGTVLNRPQYF. CDR3 DNA sequence: TGCGCCAGCAGGGGAGGAGGCACCGTCCTCAATCGGCCCCAGTACTTC.

This clone was seen a handful of times. The V and J genes are TRBV15 and TRBJ2-7, with 9 bases that match TRBD2. The germline CDR1 and CDR2 sequences are LNHNV and YYDKDF (reference sequence). The CDR3 totals 14 residues. Losses at the gene ends were 5 bases for V and 1 base for J; bases not matched to a gene: 3. CDR3 protein: CATSVAGGSYEQYF. CDR3 in DNA: TGTGCCACCAGCGTTGCGGGAGGGTCCTACGAGCAGTACTTC.

V usage is TRBV15 and J usage is TRBJ2-7; possible D gene TRBD1, 5 bases. Per germline, CDR1 LNHNV and CDR2 YYDKDF (reference sequence). V was clipped by 2 bases and J by 4 bases, with 9 bases between them. The CDR3 has 13 residues. The CDR3 region is CATSRSPGYEQYF. CDR3 sequence (DNA): TGTGCCACCAGCAGATCCCCAGGGTACGAGCAGTACTTC.